This T cell receptor (beta chain) was sequenced during a study of CD8+ T cells in alopecia areata (dated by TCRdb to the late 2010s). Study-wide context: Treated patients were enrolled in an open-label pilot trial of oral tofacitinib, 5 to 10 mg twice daily, for moderate-to-severe alopecia areata. Patients received tofacitinib for 6 to 18 months and were then followed off drug for 6 months to check for delayed response and recurrence. Disease severity in treated patients was measured with the SALT score, which quantifies the percentage of affected scalp surface area. To study T cell clonal expansion in alopecia areata, the researchers applied high-throughput TCRbeta sequencing to both the C3H/HeJ mouse model and human patients. Scalp tissue and sorted CD4+ and CD8+ peripheral blood T cells from patchy and totalis/universalis alopecia areata patients and from healthy controls were covered by human TCRbeta sequencing. Biopsies were taken from tofacitinib-treated patients at baseline and again at 4 and 24 weeks into treatment, and several of those patients also had a later scalp biopsy. Scalp clonality was compared across normal scalp (n=4), patchy alopecia areata scalp (n=8), and alopecia totalis/universalis scalp (n=8). RNA was extracted with the PAXgene miRNA kit for fixed scalp, the miRNeasy kit for PBMCs, and the RNeasy kit for mouse skin. immunoSEQ multiplex PCR using 35 Vbeta forward primers and 13 Jbeta reverse primers was used to amplify TCRbeta CDR3 regions.

General findings and caveats noted by the study authors: Scalp clonality and the number of expanded CD8+ clones among the top 100 scalp clones were significantly decreased by tofacitinib. Because the treated cohort was small and had only one nonresponder, larger studies are needed to examine links between baseline CD8+ expansion and response. Scalp TCR repertoire analysis is complicated because resident alphabeta T cells in normal human skin are also sequenced, whereas mouse skin is dominated by gammadelta T cells. Compared with normal scalp, lesional scalp had higher clonality and more expanded CD8+ clones, particularly in alopecia totalis/universalis, a pattern that suggests antigenic drive. TCR sequences shared between patients were less clear than in mice, possibly partly because of HLA diversity in the patient population. During tofacitinib treatment, many expanded lesional clones stuck around in both scalp and blood, and this persistence may partly explain why relapse happens after treatment is stopped.

Looking up the germline V gene yields CDR1 SGDLS and CDR2 YYNGEE. Spanning cysteine to phenylalanine, the CDR3 consists of 15 amino acids. Left in the record is the CDR3 DNA by itself, 45 bases read in frame from the first base. Trimming leaves V shorter by 4 bases and J shorter by 6 bases, with the junction holding 9 bases beyond the gene matches. Per the publication, the time point label means: about 5 months on oral tofacitinib. Explained via the paper, the treatment or condition label denotes: oral pan-JAK inhibitor, 5-10 mg twice daily. From alopecia areata patients, peripheral blood was collected along with lesional scalp punch biopsies. PBMCs were separated by density centrifugation and stained for CD3, CD4 and CD8, after which CD4+ and CD8+ T cells were sorted on a FACSAria. For this clone: Its specific antigen is unknown. One base away there is no much larger clone; base qualities are not given.

The library was made by the immunoSEQ multiplex PCR assay. For TCR sequencing, RNA was extracted from every sample and reverse transcribed into cDNA to serve as template. SuperScript III was used for first-strand cDNA synthesis, primed with a 2:1 mix of oligo-dT and random hexamers. A synthetic immune receptor repertoire was used to measure amplification bias, and any remaining bias was corrected computationally. Turning to the authors' computational methods: Raw reads were preprocessed to remove errors, and CDR3 was defined according to IMGT conventions as the region from the conserved cysteine to phenylalanine. To get clonality, Shannon entropy was normalized by log2 of the number of productive unique TCRs and the result was subtracted from 1. CD4 or CD8 identity of scalp clones was inferred by cross-referencing scalp TCRbeta sequences with sorted blood CD4 and CD8 repertoires. What TCRdb holds here is the immuneACCESS table cut down to in-frame rearrangements. Part of the clones is not present; checked against another copy, under half of the missing clones reflect an unresolved V gene, and the others are unexplained. V and J calls and clone size are those listed in that table; D and trimming were worked out from the DNA. The sample table holds about 110,000 clones, of which roughly 84% were seen once. The ten largest clones represent around 25% of the sample.

This clonotype was sampled from a human donor with alopecia areata. The chain is encoded by TRBV9 joined to TRBJ2-1; a stretch of 8 junction bases matches TRBD2. The material was CD8+ T cells sorted from blood, obtained at week 24, from a patient treated with tofacitinib. The nucleotides are TGTGCCAGCAGCAATAGCGGGGCCTTCAGCAATGAGCAGTTCTTC. Translated, it gives CASSNSGAFSNEQFF.